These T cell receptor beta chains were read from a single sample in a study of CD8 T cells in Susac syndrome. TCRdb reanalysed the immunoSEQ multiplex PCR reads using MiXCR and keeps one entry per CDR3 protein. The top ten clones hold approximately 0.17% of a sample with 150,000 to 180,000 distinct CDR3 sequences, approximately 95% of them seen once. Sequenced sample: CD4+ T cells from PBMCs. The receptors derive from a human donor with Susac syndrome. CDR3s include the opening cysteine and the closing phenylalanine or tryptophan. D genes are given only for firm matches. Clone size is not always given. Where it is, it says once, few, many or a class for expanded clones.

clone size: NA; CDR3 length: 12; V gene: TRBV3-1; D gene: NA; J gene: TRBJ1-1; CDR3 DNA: TGTGCCAGCAGCCAGTCAGTCACTGAAGCTTTCTTT; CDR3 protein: CASSQSVTEAFF
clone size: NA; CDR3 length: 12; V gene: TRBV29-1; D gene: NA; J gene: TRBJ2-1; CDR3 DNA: TGCAGCGGGGGGATTATAACCAATGAGCAGTTCTTC; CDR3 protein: CSGGIITNEQFF
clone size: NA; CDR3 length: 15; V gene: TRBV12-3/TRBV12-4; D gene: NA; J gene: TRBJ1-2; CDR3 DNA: TGTGCCAGCAGCCCAGACTCAGTTGGAAGCTATGGCTACACCTTC; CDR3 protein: CASSPDSVGSYGYTF
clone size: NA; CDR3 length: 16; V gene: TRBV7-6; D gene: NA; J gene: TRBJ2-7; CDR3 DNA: TGTGCCAGCAGCTTAGCGGGACCCCAATTGGGATACGAGCAGTACTTC; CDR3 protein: CASSLAGPQLGYEQYF
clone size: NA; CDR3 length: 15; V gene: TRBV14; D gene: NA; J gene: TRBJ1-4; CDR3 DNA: TGTGCCAGCAGCCAAGTCAGAGCAACTAATGAAAAACTGTTTTTT; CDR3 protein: CASSQVRATNEKLFF
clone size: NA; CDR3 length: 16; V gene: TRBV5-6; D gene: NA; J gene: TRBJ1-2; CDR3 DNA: TGTGCCAGCAGCTTGGGGGGCGACACTCCTACCTATGGCTACACCTTC; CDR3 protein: CASSLGGDTPTYGYTF
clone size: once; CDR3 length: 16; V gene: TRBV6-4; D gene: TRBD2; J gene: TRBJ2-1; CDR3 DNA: TGTGCCAGCAGTGATGTTAGCGGGGGAACCTACAATGAGCAGTTCTTC; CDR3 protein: CASSDVSGGTYNEQFF
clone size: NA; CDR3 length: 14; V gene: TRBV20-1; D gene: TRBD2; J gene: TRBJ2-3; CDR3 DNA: TGCAGTGCTAGACTAGCGGGGGTTGGCGATACGCAGTATTTT; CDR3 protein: CSARLAGVGDTQYF
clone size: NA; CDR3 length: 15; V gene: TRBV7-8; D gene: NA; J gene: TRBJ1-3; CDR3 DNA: TGTGCCAGCAGCCTAGGGGGGTCTTGGGGAAACACCATATATTTT; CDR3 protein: CASSLGGSWGNTIYF
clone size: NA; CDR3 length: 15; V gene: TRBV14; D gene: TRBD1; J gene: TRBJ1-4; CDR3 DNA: TGTGCCAGCAGCCGAGGCGACAGGGGGCAGGAAAAACTGTTTTTT; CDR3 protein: CASSRGDRGQEKLFF
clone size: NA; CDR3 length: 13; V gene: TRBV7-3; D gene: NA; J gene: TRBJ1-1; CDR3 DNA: TGTGCCAGCAGCTTATGGGGGGGAACTGAAGCTTTCTTT; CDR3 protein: CASSLWGGTEAFF
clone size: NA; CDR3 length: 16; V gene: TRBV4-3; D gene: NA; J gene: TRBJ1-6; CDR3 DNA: TGCGCCAGCAGCCAAGATCTCGGGGGGCTTAATTCACCCCTCCACTTT; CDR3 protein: CASSQDLGGLNSPLHF
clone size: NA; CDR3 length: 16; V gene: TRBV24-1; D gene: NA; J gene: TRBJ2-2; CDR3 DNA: TGTGCCACCAGTGACCGGGACCCCGCGAACACCGGGGAGCTGTTTTTT; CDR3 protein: CATSDRDPANTGELFF
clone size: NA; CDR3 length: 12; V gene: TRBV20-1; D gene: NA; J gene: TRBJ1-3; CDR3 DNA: TGCAGTGGTAGCAAGGGGGGGGACACCATATATTTT; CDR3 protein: CSGSKGGDTIYF
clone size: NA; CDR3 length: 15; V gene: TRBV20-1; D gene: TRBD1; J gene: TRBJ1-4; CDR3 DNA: TGCAGTGCTAGAGATCCGGGACAGGCTACTGAAAAACTGTTTTTT; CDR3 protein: CSARDPGQATEKLFF
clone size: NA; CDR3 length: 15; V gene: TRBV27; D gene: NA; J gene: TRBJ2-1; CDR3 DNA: TGTGCCAGCTCCAATCCACCGGGACTCTACAATGAGCAGTTCTTC; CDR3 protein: CASSNPPGLYNEQFF